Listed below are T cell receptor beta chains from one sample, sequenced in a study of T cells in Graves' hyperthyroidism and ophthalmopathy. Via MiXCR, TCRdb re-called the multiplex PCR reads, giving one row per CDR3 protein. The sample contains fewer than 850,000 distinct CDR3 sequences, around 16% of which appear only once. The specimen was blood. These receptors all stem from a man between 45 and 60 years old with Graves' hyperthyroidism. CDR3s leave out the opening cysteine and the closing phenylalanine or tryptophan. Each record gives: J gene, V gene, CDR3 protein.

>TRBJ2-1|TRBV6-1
ASSPPGLAGTNEQF
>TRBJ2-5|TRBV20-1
SASVTSDQETQY
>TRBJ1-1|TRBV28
ASSLPTRHSEAF
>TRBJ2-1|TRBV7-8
ASSLEGLAGTLRF
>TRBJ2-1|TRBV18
ASSVATSGYNEQF
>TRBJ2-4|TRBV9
TSSPTSGSGGKNIQY
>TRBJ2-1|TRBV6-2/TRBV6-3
ASRTIGVNEQF
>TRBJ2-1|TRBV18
ASSPLGGGGYYNEQF
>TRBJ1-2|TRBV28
ASSFPPGERGYT
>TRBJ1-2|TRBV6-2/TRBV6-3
ASRSMGATSISNYGYT
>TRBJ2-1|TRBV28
AGSGSGSTYNEQF
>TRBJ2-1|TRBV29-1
SVESRPAGGVNEQF
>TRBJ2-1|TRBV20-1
SVTKDRGPRYEQF
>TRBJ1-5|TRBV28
ASRAVYSNQPQH
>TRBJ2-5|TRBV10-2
ASSESILVAAQETQY
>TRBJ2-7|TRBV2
ASSDELAGSSYEQY
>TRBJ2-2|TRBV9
ASSPGPMGGELF
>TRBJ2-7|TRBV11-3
ASSSGTGVLSEQY
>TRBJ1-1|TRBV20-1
SARDRLRILNTEAF
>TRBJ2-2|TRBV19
ASSKVLRGLNTGELF
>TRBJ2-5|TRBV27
ASSPFARGAGGPEETQY
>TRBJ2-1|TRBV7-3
ASSYHSTGLYNEQF
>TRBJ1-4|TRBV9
ASSPRAGQGAVNEKLF
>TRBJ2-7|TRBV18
ASSPPVGGPERQY
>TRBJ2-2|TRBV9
ASSVGDRETAGELF
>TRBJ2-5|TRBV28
ASSPRTSGKKTQY
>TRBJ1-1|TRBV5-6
ASSLKAGQGTEAF
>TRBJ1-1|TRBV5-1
ASSPQSGLKNTEAF
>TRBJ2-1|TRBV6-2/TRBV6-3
ASSYGTQQEQF
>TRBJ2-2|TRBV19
ASSILAGETGELF
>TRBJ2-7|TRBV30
AWSGLGLGGYEQY
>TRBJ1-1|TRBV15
ATSRDPGWTEAF
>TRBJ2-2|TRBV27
ASRPSGNGELF
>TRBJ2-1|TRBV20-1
SAANEQF
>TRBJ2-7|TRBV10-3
ASRGTSIYEQY
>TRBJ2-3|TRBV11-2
ASSLHPQGTQY
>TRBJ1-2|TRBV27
ASSHRGGYT
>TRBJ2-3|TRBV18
ASSQFGPGDADTQY
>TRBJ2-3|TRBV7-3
ASSWGGAVNTQY
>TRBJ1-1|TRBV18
ASSPGLIGQSGTEAF
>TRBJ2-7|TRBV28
ASNGDLTPSYEQY
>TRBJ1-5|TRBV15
ATSRTQGDEQPQH
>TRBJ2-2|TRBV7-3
ASAGRRATGELF
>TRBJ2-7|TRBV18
ASSPPNSRGKIYEQY
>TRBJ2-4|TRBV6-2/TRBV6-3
ASSTAPYRGPKNIQY
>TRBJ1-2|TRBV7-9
ASSPGGANGDGYT
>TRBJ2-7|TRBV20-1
SARSLATAYEQY
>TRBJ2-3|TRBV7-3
ASSPGGLSRFTDTQY
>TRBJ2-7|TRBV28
ASRTPGTGGYNEQY
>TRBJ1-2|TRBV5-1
ASSPVGNNYGYT
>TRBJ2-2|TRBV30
AWSPGHFTGELF
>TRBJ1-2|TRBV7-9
ASSLVPVYGYT
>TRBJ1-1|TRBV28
ASRKLGLKAF
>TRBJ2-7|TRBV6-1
ASSYHPPYEQY
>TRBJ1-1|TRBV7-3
ASSLVGGETEAF
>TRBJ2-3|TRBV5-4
ASSLSSGRDTQY
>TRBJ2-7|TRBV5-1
ASSLKGTSERQNEQY
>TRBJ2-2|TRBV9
ASSVDWAPTRTGELF